This T cell receptor (beta chain) was documented in a study of blood T cells in healthy people across ages. V dropped 3 bases and J dropped 5 bases, with 13 bases sitting between them. Germline CDR1 SGHVS, CDR2 FQNEAQ. CDR3 length: 14 amino acids. Next came a second PCR, run for about 6 to 12 cycles, which used a sample-barcoded 5' primer along with a J-beta primer mix. Paired-end reads containing CDR3 totaled no fewer than 3 million for each sample. MiXCR was run by TCRdb on the 5' RACE reads, yielding one entry per CDR3 protein. The sample lists some 880,000 distinct CDR3 sequences; roughly 40% were seen once.

The clonotype comes from a man younger than 30 in good health. Specimen: blood. The chain employs TRBV7-8 and TRBJ1-2; D not resolved. CDR3 protein: CASSLGSVEYGYTF. The CDR3 DNA follows: TGTGCCAGCAGCTTGGGCAGTGTGGAGTATGGCTACACCTTC.